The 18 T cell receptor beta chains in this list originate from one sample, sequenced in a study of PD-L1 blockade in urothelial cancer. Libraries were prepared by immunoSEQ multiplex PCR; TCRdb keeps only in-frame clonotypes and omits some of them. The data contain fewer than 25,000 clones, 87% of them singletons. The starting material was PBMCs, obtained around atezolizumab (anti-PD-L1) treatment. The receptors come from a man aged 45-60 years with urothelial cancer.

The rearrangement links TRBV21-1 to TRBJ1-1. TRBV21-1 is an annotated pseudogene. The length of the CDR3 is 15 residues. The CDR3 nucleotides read TGTGCCAGCAGCATAAGGACCGTGGGGGGCACTGAAGCTTTCTTT. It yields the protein CASSIRTVGGTEAFF.

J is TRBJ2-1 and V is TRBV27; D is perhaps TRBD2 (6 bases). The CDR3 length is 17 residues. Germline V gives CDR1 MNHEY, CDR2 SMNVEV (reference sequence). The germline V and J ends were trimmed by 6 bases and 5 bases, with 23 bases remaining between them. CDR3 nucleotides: TGTGCCAGCAGGCAGTGGGGGGATCCCCCCCACAACAATGAGCAGTTCTTC. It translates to CASRQWGDPPHNNEQFF.

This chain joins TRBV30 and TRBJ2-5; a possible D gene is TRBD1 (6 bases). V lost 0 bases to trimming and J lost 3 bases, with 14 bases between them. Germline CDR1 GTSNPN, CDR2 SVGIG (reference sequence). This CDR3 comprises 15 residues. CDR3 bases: TGTGCCTGGAGTGTACAGGGACACTTAAAAGAGACCCAGTACTTC. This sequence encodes CAWSVQGHLKETQYF.

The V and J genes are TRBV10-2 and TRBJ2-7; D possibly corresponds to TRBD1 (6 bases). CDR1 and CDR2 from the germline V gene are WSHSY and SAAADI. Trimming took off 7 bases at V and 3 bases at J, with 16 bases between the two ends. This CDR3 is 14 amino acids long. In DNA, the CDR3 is TGCGCCAGCAAGGGGGTAGGGATTATCTACGAGCAGTACTTC. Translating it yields CASKGVGIIYEQYF.

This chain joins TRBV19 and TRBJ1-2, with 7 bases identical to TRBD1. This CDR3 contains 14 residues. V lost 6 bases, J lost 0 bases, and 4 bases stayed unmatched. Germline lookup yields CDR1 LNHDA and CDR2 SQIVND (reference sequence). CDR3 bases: TGTGCCAGTAGATGGGGACAGACTAACTATGGCTACACCTTC. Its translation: CASRWGQTNYGYTF. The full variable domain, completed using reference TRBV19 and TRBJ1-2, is DGGITQSPKYLFRKEGQNVTLSCEQNLNHDAMYWYRQDPGQGLRLIYYSQIVNDFQKGDIAEGYSVSREKKESFPLTVTSAQKNPTAFYLCASRWGQTNYGYTFGSGTRLTVV.

The CDR3 DNA is TGTGCCAGTAGTATCCCTAGCGGGGGGAACGTACGGGGTGAGCAGTTCTTC. It codes for CASSIPSGGNVRGEQFF. V gene TRBV19 combines with J gene TRBJ2-1; TRBD2 matches 11 bases. Trimming at V came to 3 bases and at J to 9 bases, leaving 13 bases not matched to a gene. Germline V gives CDR1 LNHDA, CDR2 SQIVND (reference sequence). The CDR3 runs 17 residues.

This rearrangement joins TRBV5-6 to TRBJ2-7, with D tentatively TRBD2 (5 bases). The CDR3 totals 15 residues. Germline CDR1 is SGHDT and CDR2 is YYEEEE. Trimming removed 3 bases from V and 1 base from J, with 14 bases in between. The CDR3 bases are TGTGCCAGCAGCTATTACAGAGGGAAATCCTACGAGCAGTACTTC. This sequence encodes CASSYYRGKSYEQYF.

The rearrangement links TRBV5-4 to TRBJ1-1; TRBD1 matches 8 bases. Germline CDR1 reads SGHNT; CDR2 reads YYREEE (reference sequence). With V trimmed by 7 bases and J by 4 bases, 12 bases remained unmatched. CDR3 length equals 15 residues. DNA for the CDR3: TGTGCCAGCTCGAGACCGGGACAGGACAGCACTGAAGCTTTCTTT. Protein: CASSRPGQDSTEAFF.

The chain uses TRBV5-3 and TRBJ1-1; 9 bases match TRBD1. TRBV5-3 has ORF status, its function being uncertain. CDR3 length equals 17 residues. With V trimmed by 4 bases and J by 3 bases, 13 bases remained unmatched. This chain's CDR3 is CARSPPRDRVGDTEAFF. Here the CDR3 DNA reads TGTGCCAGAAGCCCCCCCCGGGACAGGGTAGGGGACACTGAAGCTTTCTTT.

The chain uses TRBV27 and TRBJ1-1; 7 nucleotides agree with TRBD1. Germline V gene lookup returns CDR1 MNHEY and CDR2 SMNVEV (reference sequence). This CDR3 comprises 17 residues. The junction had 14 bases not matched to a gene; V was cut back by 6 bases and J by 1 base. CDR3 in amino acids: CASSPRVLQGRNTEAFF. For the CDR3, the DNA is TGTGCCAGCAGCCCTAGGGTCCTACAGGGGAGGAACACTGAAGCTTTCTTT.

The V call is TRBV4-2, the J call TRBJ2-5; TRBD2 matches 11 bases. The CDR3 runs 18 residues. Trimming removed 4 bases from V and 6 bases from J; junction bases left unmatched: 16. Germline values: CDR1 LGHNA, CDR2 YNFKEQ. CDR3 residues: CASSLPEGSGGAGKTQYF. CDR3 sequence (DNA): TGTGCCAGCAGCCTCCCCGAGGGTAGCGGGGGGGCCGGTAAGACCCAGTACTTC.

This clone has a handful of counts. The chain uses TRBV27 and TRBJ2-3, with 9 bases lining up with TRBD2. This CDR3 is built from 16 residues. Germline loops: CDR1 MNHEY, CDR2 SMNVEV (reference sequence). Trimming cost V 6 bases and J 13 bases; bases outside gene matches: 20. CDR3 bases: TGTGCCAGCAGGACCTCAGGAGCGGGAGGTCTCCAACCGGAGTATTTT. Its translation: CASRTSGAGGLQPEYF.

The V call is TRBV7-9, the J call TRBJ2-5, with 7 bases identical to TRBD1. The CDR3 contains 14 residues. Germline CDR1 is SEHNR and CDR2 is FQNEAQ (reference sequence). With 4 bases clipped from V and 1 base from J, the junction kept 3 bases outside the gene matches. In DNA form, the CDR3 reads TGTGCCAGCAGCTCAGGGGGTACCCAAGAGACCCAGTACTTC. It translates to CASSSGGTQETQYF.

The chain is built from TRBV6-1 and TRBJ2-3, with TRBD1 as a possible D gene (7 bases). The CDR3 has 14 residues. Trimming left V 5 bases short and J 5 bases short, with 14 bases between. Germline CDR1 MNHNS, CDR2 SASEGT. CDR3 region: CASSPRGEIDTQYF. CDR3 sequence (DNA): TGTGCCAGCAGTCCCAGGGGGGAAATAGATACGCAGTATTTT.

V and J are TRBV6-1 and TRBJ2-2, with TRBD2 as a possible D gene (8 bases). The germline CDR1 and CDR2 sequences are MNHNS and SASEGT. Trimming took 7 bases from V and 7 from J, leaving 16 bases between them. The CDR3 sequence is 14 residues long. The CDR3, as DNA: TGTGCCAGCATCACAGGGGCGGGAGGCGGGGAGCTGTTTTTT. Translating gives CASITGAGGGELFF.

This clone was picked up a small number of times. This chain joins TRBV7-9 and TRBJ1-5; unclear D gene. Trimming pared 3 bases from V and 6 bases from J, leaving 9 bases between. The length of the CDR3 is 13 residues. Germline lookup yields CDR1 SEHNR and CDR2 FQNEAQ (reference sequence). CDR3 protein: CASSFAYGQPQHF. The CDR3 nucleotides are TGTGCCAGCAGCTTCGCGTACGGTCAGCCCCAGCATTTT.

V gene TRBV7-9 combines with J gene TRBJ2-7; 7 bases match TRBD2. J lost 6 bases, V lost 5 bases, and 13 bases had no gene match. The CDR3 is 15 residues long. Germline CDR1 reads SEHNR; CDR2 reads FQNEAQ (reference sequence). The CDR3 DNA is TGTGCCAGCAGCCGAAAGCGGGGTCCTTTAAGCGAGCAGTACTTC. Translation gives CASSRKRGPLSEQYF.

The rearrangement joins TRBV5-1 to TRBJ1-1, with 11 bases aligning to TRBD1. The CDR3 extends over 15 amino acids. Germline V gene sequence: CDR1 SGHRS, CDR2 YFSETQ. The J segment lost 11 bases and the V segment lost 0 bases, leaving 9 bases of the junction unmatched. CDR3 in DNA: TGCGCCAGCAGCTTGGAAAGGGCGGGACAGGGGGTTGCTTTCTTT. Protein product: CASSLERAGQGVAFF. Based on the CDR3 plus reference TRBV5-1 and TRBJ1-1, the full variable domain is KAGVTQTPRYLIKTRGQQVTLSCSPISGHRSVSWYQQTPGQGLQFLFEYFSETQRNKGNFPGRFSGRQFSNSRSEMNVSTLELGDSALYLCASSLERAGQGVAFFGQGTRLTVV.